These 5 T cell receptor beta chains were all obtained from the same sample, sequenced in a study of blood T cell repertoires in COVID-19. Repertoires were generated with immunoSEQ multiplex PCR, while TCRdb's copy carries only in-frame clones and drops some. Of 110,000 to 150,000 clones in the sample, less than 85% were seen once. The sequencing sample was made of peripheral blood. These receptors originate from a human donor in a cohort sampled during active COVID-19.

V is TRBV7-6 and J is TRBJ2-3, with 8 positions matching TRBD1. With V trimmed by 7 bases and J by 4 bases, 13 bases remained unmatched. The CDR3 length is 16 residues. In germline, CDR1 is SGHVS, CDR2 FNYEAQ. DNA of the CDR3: TGTGCCAGCACCCACAGACAGGGGTGGGGGGCAGATACGCAGTATTTT. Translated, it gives CASTHRQGWGADTQYF.

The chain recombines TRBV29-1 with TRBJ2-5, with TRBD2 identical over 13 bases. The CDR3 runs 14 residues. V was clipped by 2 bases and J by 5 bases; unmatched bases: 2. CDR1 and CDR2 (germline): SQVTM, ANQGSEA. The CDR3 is CSVERLAGGETQYF. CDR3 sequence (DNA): TGCAGCGTTGAAAGACTAGCGGGAGGTGAGACCCAGTACTTC.

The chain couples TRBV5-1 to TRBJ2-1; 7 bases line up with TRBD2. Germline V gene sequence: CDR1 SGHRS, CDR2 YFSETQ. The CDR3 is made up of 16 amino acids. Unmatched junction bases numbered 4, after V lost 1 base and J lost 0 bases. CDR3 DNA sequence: TGCGCCAGCAGCTTGAGAGCGGGGAACTCCTACAATGAGCAGTTCTTC. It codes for CASSLRAGNSYNEQFF.

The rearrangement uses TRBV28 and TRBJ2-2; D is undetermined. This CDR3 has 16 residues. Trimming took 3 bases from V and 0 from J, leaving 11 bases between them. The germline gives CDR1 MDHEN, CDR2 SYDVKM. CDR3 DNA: TGTGCCAGCAGTTTTGGAGAGTCCACGAACACCGGGGAGCTGTTTTTT. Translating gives CASSFGESTNTGELFF.

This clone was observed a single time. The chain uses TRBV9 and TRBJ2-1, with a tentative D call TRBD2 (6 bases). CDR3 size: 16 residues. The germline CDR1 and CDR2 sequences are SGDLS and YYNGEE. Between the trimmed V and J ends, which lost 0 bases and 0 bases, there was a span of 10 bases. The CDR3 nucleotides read TGTGCCAGCAGCGTAGCTAGCGTGAGCTCCTACAATGAGCAGTTCTTC. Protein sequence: CASSVASVSSYNEQFF.